This TCR beta chain stems from a study of shared clonotypes between healthy human individuals (dated by TCRdb to 2020 to 2022). Regarding the study in general: The cohort comprised a couple of women and three men aged 18 to 49 years. For each donor, CD4 naive and CD4 memory were each run on three plates, CD8 naive on two plates, and CD8 memory on one plate. The study deeply sequenced blood TCR repertoires of about 5 healthy adults to estimate repertoire size and the extent of clonotype sharing between individuals. To increase sequencing depth and limit assay-specific biases, TCR repertoire library preparation and sequencing were carried out by different laboratories using diverse techniques. Per donor, leukapheresis produced somewhere between about 0.9 and 9 billion PBMCs. What the authors observed across the whole study: The genetic and exposure-history diversity represented was limited by the small number of donors. Estimated clonotype richness was generally larger for naive than for memory subsets. Rarefaction of sorted-subset datasets indicated incomplete sequencing despite the large sequencing depth. Across four donors, about 5% of naive CD4, approximately 3.5% of naive CD8, around 2.1% of memory CD4, and roughly 0.41% of memory CD8 clonotypes were shared. Based on pairwise subsampling, the degree of clonotype sharing among donors was expected to be affected by sequencing depth. Compared with non-shared clonotypes, clonotypes shared by all four sorted-subset donors had higher generation probabilities. Sampling was restricted to blood, and TCR repertoires in tissues likely differ from the TCR repertoires found in blood.

Using the deep immunoSEQ assay, multiplex PCR amplified TCR CDR3 regions from genomic DNA. Extracted genomic DNA from each cell subset was spread evenly across all wells of several immunoSEQ 96-well plates, with each plate serving as a replicate. Each replicate PCR for sorted subsets received around 210 ng genomic DNA, equal to roughly 30,000 T cell genomes. Purified libraries were quantified with a Qubit 3.0 fluorometer, sized on a Bioanalyzer 2100, and re-quantified with the KAPA Library Quantification kit. A separate single-read 150-cycle Illumina NextSeq 550 flow cell was used to sequence each immunoSEQ 96-well plate. Per the original workflow: Because the immunoSEQ output included only junctional sequences and no quality scores, the filtering could not be the same as the filtering used for full-length reads. Sequences were annotated with PyIR, a Python wrapper for IgBLAST v1.9, using IMGT germline references to assign V/J genes and CDR3. Any read was removed if the V/J assignment was weak (E-value above 1e-6), the CDR3 was missing, or the read contained stop codons, out-of-frame junctions, or ambiguous translated residues. V3J clonotypes were defined by identical inferred V gene, J gene, and CDR3 amino acid sequence. The percentage overlap between two repertoires was calculated by dividing the number of shared unique clonotypes by the size of the smaller repertoire. Three approaches were used to assess repertoire richness: RTK rarefaction, the Chao1 estimator, and Recon v2.1 estimates of unobserved clonotypes. Generation probabilities were computed with OLGA for all TCRbeta clonotypes obtained by the gDNA method from several donors. TCRdb took over this immuneACCESS table, retaining in-frame rearrangements with V and J assigned. Such tables are incomplete; in checked studies, under half of the missing clones stem from an unresolved V gene, and the remainder is unexplained. Clone size and the V and J calls come from that table; the DNA yielded D and trimming. This sample is represented by around 1,000,000 clones; approximately 80% of them were singletons. The ten largest clonotypes hold roughly 0.83% of the sample.

Donors were healthy HIV-negative adults with no recently reported acute infections or vaccinations. Only Caucasian adults living in Nashville, Tennessee, USA were represented among the donors. CD4+ T cells were enriched through magnetic negative selection, after which naive cells were positively selected on CD45RA and the remaining negative fraction served as the memory subset. Blood was collected by leukapheresis, and PBMCs were isolated by Ficoll-Histopaque density gradient centrifugation and then cryopreserved in liquid nitrogen vapor phase. Purity and quantity of every magnetically sorted T cell population were checked by analytical flow cytometry. Each sorted fraction had its genomic DNA isolated and then quantified by UV absorbance on a Nanodrop 2000c. Comment on this clone: Its binding antigen is unknown. Base qualities are not recorded, but no much larger clone differs from it by a single base.

V is shortened by 6 bases, J by 1 base, and the region joining them spans 12 bases. The germline V gene specifies MNHEY as CDR1 and SVGAGI as CDR2. From its cysteine to its phenylalanine, the CDR3 spans 14 amino acids. Only the CDR3 portion is preserved as DNA: 42 bases, with reading frame beginning at the first base. Sequenced sample: memory CD4+ T cells from PBMCs. The cell subset or site label here, explained by the study, means: CD45RA-negative fraction. The TCR comes from a man in his late teens or twenties in good health. Some clones in this sample may be carry-over from other donors' samples. The chain uses TRBV6-5 and TRBJ1-2; the best D guess is TRBD1, with 5 bases matching. The CDR3 in this case is CASSPFQGNYGYTF. The bases are TGTGCCAGCAGCCCCTTCCAGGGTAACTATGGCTACACCTTC.